This entry describes one TCR beta chain. Its antigen is unidentified. This CDR3 comprises 12 residues. Trimming took off 3 bases at V and 5 bases at J, with 10 bases between the two ends. Germline lookup yields CDR1 GTSNPN and CDR2 SVGIG (reference sequence). Following RNA extraction, reverse transcription yielded cDNA that acted as the sequencing template. Using immunoSEQ multiplex PCR, the repertoire was profiled, and TCRdb retains in-frame clones only, with some absent. The sample records more than 150,000 clones, around 60% being singletons. The sample belongs to a study of CD8+ T cells in alopecia areata. General study results and limits: Patients displayed less clarity in TCR sharing than mice, a finding possibly related to HLA.

The TCR was taken from a human donor with alopecia areata. The specimen was CD4+ T cells sorted from blood, collected at week 0. The chain combines TRBV30 with TRBJ2-5; tentative D call: TRBD2 (6 bases). CDR3 sequence: CAWRGGGETQYF. The CDR3 nucleotides are TGTGCCTGGAGGGGAGGTGGTGAGACCCAGTACTTC.